This TCR beta chain was captured in a study of cytomegalovirus exposure and HLA in healthy donors. This clone was observed a handful of times. Its specificity is not known. In the PCR, 60 Vbeta and 13 Jbeta primers were used. Libraries were prepared by immunoSEQ multiplex PCR; TCRdb keeps only in-frame clonotypes and omits some of them. This sample has 120,000 or so clones, with 15% to 20% found just once. The study's findings and limits: The study put 150 to 200 TCR beta chains on its list as cytomegalovirus-associated. For most subjects, TCR beta sequences were reported to predict HLA-A and HLA-B alleles with accuracy. Judged likely to be a sequencing artifact was a cluster of highly shared sequence variants. Later findings reportedly placed an Asian-associated ancestry cluster below the roughly 670-donor mean for N-insertions.

The CDR3 extends over 13 amino acids. V was cut by 8 bases and J by 3 bases, with 13 bases left in between. The germline V gene encodes CDR1 MNHEY and CDR2 SVGAGI. The clonotype originates from a female donor in good health and CMV-seropositive. Sample: PBMCs. The chain carries TRBV6-5 and TRBJ1-2; the D gene is possibly TRBD1 (5 bases). The CDR3 bases are TGTGCCAGCGGTCAGGAGGGACACTATGGCTACACCTTC. This codes for CASGQEGHYGYTF.